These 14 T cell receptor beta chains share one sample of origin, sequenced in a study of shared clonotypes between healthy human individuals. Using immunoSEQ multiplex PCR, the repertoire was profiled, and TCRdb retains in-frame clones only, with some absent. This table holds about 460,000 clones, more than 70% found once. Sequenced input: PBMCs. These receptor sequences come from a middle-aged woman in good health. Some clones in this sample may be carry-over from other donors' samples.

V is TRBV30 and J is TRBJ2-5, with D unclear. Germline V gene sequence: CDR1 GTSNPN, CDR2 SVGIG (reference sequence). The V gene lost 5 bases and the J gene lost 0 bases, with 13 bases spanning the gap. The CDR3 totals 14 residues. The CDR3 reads CAWGTSSYQETQYF. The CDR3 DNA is TGTGCCTGGGGTACTTCCAGCTACCAAGAGACCCAGTACTTC.

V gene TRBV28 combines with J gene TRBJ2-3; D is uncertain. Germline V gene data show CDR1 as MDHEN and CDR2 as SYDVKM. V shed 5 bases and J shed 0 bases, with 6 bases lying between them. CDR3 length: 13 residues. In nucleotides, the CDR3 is TGTGCCAGCAGTCTTTCTAGCACAGATACGCAGTATTTT. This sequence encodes CASSLSSTDTQYF.

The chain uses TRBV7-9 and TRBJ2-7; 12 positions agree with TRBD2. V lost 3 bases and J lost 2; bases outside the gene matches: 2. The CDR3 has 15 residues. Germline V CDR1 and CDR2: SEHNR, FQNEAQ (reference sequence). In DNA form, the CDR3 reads TGTGCCAGCAGCTTGACTAGCGGGAGAACCTACGAGCAGTACTTC. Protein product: CASSLTSGRTYEQYF.

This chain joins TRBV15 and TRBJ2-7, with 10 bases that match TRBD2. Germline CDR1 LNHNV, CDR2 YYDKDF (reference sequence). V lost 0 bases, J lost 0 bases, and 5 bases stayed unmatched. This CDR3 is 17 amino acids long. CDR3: CATSRESGRAFSYEQYF. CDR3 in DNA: TGTGCCACCAGCAGAGAAAGCGGGAGGGCGTTCTCCTACGAGCAGTACTTC.

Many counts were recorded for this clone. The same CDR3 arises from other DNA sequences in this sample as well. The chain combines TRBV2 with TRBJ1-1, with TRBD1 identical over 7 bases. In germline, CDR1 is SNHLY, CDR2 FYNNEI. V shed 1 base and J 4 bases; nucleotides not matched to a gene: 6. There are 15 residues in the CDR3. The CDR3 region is CASSEETGNPTEAFF. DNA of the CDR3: TGTGCCAGCAGTGAAGAGACAGGGAATCCCACTGAAGCTTTCTTT.

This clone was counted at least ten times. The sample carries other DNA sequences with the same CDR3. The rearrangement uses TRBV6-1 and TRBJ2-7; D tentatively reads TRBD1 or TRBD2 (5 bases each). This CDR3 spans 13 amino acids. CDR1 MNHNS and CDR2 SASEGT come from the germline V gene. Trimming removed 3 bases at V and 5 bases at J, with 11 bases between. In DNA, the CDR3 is TGTGCCAGCAGTGAGGGGGAATCCAACGAGCAGTACTTC. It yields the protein CASSEGESNEQYF.

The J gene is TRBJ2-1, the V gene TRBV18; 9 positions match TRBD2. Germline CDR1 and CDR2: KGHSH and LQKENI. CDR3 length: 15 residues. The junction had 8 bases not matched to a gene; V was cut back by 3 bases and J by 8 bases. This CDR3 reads CASSPGGRAMYEQFF. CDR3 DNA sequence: TGTGCCAGCTCACCCGGCGGGAGGGCCATGTATGAGCAGTTCTTC.

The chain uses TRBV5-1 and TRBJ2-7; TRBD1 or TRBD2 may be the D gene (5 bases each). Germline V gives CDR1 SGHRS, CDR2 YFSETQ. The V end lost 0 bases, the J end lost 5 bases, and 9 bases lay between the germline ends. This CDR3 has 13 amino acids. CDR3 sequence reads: CASSLGQRDEQYF. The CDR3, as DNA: TGCGCCAGCAGCTTGGGACAGAGGGACGAGCAGTACTTC.

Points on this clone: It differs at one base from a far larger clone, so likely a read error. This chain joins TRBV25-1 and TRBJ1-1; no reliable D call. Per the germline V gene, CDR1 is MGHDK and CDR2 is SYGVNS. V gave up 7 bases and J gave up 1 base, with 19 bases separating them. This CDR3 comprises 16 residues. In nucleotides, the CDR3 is TGTGCCAGCAATTACTCGGGCGGAGGACCGAACACTGAAGCTTTCTTT. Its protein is CASNYSGGGPNTEAFF.

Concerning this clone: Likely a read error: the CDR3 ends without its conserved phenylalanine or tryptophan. CDR3 DNA: TGCGCCAGCAGCTTTGTCGGGGGCGAATCCTACGAGCAGTACCTC. Translated, it gives CASSFVGGESYEQYL. This chain links TRBV5-1 with TRBJ2-7; the D gene could be TRBD1 or TRBD2 (6 bases each). Per the germline V gene, CDR1 is SGHRS and CDR2 is YFSETQ. V was shortened by 2 bases and J by 1 base, with 13 bases between the two germline ends. This CDR3 is built from 15 residues.

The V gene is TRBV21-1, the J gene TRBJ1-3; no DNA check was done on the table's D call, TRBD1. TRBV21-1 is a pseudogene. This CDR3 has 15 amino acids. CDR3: CASRKTGGSGNTIYF. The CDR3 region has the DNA TGTGCCAGCAGGAAAACAGGGGGCTCAGGAAACACCATATATTTT.

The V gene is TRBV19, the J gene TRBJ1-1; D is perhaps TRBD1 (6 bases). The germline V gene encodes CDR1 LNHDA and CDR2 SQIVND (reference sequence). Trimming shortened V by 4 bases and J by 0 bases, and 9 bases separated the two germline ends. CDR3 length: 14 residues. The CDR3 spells CASSKQGLNTEAFF. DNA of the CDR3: TGTGCCAGTAGTAAACAGGGATTGAACACTGAAGCTTTCTTT.

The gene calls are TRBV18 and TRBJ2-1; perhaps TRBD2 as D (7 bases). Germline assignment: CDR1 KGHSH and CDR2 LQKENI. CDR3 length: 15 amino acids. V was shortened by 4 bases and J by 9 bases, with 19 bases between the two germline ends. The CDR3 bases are TGTGCCAGCTCACTCGCGGGGGCACGGAACAGTGAGCAGTTCTTC. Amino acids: CASSLAGARNSEQFF.

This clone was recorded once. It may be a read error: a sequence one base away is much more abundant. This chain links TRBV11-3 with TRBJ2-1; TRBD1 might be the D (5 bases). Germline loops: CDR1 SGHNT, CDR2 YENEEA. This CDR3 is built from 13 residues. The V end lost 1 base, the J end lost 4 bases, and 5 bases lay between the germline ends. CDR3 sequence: CASSLGQYNEQFF. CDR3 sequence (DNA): TGTGCCAGCAGCTTAGGACAGTACAATGAGCAGTTCTTC.